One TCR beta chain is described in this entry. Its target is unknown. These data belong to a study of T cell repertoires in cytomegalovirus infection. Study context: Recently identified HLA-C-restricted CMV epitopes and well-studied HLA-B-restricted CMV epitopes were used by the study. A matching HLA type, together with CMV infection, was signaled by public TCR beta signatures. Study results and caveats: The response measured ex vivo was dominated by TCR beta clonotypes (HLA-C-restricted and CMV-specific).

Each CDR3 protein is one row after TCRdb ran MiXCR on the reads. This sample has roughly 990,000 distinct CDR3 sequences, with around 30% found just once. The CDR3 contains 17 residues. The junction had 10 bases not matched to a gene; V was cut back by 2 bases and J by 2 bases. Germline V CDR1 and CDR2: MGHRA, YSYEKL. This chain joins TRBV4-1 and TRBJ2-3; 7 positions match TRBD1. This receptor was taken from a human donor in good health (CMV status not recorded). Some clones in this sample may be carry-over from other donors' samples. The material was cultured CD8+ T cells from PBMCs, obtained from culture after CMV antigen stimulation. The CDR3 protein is CASSQPPGQLSTDTQYF. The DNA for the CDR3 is TGCGCCAGCAGCCAACCACCGGGACAGCTGTCCACAGATACGCAGTATTTT.